This T cell receptor beta chain derives from a study of T cell responses to AZD1222 COVID-19 vaccine. Using immunoSEQ multiplex PCR, the repertoire was profiled, and TCRdb retains in-frame clones only, with some absent. The sample consists of about 130,000 clones, 85% to 90% of them appearing once. Germline V CDR1 and CDR2: SGDLS, YYNGEE. The V and J ends lost 4 bases and 4 bases, in that order; junction bases with no gene match: 8. This CDR3 region has 15 residues. The TCR comes from an adult in good health. This sample comprised peripheral blood, obtained on day 0 of AZD1222 vaccination. The V call is TRBV9, the J call TRBJ1-5; TRBD1 matches at 7 bases. CDR3 sequence reads: CASSPTGSYNQPQHF. CDR3 DNA sequence: TGTGCCAGCAGCCCGACAGGGTCATATAATCAGCCCCAGCATTTT. The full variable domain, its missing parts supplied by reference TRBV9 and TRBJ1-5, is DSGVTQTPKHLITATGQRVTLRCSPRSGDLSVYWYQQSLDQGLQFLIQYYNGEERAKGNILERFSAQQFPDLHSELNLSSLELGDSALYFCASSPTGSYNQPQHFGDGTRLSIL.